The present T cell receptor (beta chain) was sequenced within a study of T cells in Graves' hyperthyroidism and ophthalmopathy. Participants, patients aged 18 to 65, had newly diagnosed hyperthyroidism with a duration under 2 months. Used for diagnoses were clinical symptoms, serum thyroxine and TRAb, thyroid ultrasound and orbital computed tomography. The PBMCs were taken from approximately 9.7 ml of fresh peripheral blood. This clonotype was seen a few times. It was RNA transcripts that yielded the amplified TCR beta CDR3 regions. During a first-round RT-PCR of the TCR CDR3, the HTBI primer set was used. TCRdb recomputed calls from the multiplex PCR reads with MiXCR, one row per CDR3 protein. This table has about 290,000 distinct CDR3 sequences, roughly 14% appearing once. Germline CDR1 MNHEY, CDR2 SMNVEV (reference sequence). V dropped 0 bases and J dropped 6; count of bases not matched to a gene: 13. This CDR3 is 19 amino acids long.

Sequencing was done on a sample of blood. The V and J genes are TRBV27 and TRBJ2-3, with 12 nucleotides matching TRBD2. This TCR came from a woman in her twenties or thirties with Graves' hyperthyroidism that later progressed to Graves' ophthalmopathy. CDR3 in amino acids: CASSLSGTSGPPTTDTQYF. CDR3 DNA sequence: TGTGCCAGCAGTTTATCCGGGACTAGCGGGCCCCCGACCACGGATACGCAGTATTTT.